This is a list of T cell receptor beta chains from one sample in a study of T-cell memory formation after mild COVID-19. TCRdb ran MiXCR on the 5' RACE reads and lists one entry per CDR3 protein. The table records 350,000 or so distinct CDR3 sequences, roughly 19% of them present only once. Specimen: PBMCs or a T cell subset sorted from them (not recorded which). These receptors were collected from a young man who had mild COVID-19 (a few samples of this study predate the infection). Cell type and time point are not known. CDR3s include the opening cysteine and the closing phenylalanine or tryptophan. D genes are given only for firm matches. Size tells how often a clone was seen (once, few, many) or the class of an expanded clone, and some rows leave it out.

j_call v_call clone_size d_call cdr3_aa cdr3_nt
TRBJ2-1 TRBV7-9 NA NA CASSLTVSENEQFF TGTGCCAGCAGCTTAACGGTGTCGGAGAATGAGCAGTTCTTC
TRBJ2-1 TRBV5-1 few NA CASSIGGADNEQFF TGCGCCAGCAGCATAGGGGGGGCCGACAATGAGCAGTTCTTC
TRBJ2-2 TRBV2 NA NA CASKARAAANTGELFF TGTGCCAGCAAGGCCAGGGCGGCGGCGAACACCGGGGAGCTGTTTTTT
TRBJ1-6 TRBV7-4 few NA CASSLRRGGYKVWDSPLHF TGTGCCAGCAGCTTGAGAAGGGGAGGGTACAAAGTCTGGGATTCACCCCTCCACTTT
TRBJ1-1 TRBV5-1 few TRBD1 CASSLGTGWNTEAFF TGCGCCAGCAGCTTGGGGACAGGATGGAACACTGAAGCTTTCTTT
TRBJ2-3 TRBV2 few TRBD1 CASSNRDRGSDTQYF TGTGCCAGCAGTAACCGGGACAGGGGATCAGATACGCAGTATTTT
TRBJ2-7 TRBV7-2 NA TRBD2 CASSLVGLAVQYF TGTGCCAGCAGCTTAGTAGGGCTAGCGGTGCAGTACTTC
TRBJ2-3 TRBV5-1 NA NA CACKGDYRTDTQYF TGCGCCTGCAAAGGAGACTATCGCACAGATACGCAGTATTTT
TRBJ2-7 TRBV6-2/TRBV6-3 few NA CASSRGQSAQYF TGTGCCAGCAGTCGCGGACAGTCGGCGCAGTACTTC
TRBJ2-5 TRBV5-1 few NA CASSFNSVETQYF TGCGCCAGCAGCTTTAACTCAGTAGAGACCCAGTACTTC
TRBJ2-3 TRBV11-2 NA NA CASSGLGVPTDTQYF TGTGCCAGCAGCGGGCTTGGGGTCCCCACAGATACGCAGTATTTT
TRBJ2-5 TRBV7-2 many NA CASSGGPTGETQYF TGTGCCAGCAGCGGGGGGCCCACGGGGGAGACCCAGTACTTC
TRBJ2-1 TRBV11-2 few NA CASSLFGEQFF TGTGCCAGCAGCCTATTTGGGGAGCAGTTCTTC
TRBJ1-2 TRBV3-1 NA NA CASSQVGDPYGYTF TGTGCCAGCAGCCAAGTAGGGGACCCTTATGGCTACACCTTC
TRBJ1-2 TRBV4-3 few NA CASSPMTRGGYGYTF TGCGCCAGCAGCCCCATGACCAGGGGCGGATATGGCTACACCTTC
TRBJ2-7 TRBV12-3/TRBV12-4 many NA CASSLDTGAYEQYF TGTGCCAGCAGTTTAGATACGGGGGCATACGAGCAGTACTTC
TRBJ2-3 TRBV7-9 NA NA CASLPYQADTQYF TGTGCCAGCTTACCATATCAGGCAGATACGCAGTATTTT
TRBJ2-1 TRBV11-2 many NA CASSLDRGASSYNEQFF TGTGCCAGCAGCTTAGATCGTGGCGCCAGCTCCTACAATGAGCAGTTCTTC
TRBJ2-1 TRBV6-5 many TRBD1 CASSPRGTGHREQFF TGTGCCAGCAGCCCACGCGGGACAGGGCATCGTGAGCAGTTCTTC
TRBJ2-2 TRBV9 NA NA CASSVEGGAYIGELFF TGTGCCAGCAGCGTAGAAGGAGGGGCCTACATCGGGGAGCTGTTTTTT
TRBJ2-3 TRBV7-9 NA NA CASSLARTADSTDTQYF TGTGCCAGCAGCTTAGCTCGAACGGCAGATAGCACAGATACGCAGTATTTT
TRBJ1-1 TRBV7-2 few NA CASSPGGPEGTEAFF TGTGCCAGCAGCCCCGGGGGGCCGGAGGGCACTGAAGCTTTCTTT
TRBJ2-7 TRBV6-5 NA NA CASSYSGGGPYYEQYF TGTGCCAGCAGTTACTCGGGAGGGGGCCCCTACTACGAGCAGTACTTC
TRBJ2-1 TRBV20-1 NA TRBD2 CSASGGSYNEQFF TGCAGTGCTAGCGGGGGGAGCTACAATGAGCAGTTCTTC
TRBJ1-6 TRBV5-5 many NA CASSLYEGSSPLHF TGTGCCAGCAGCTTGTATGAGGGGTCCTCACCCCTCCACTTT
TRBJ2-3 TRBV12-3/TRBV12-4 NA NA CASSPGTYRSTDTQYF TGTGCCAGCAGCCCGGGGACTTACCGTAGCACAGATACGCAGTATTTT
TRBJ1-2 TRBV12-3/TRBV12-4 NA NA CASDAGGFGGRFYGYTF TGTGCCAGCGATGCCGGAGGATTCGGGGGACGGTTTTATGGCTACACCTTC
TRBJ2-5 TRBV2 many TRBD2 CAGGLAGGGTQYF TGTGCCGGTGGACTAGCGGGGGGAGGGACCCAGTACTTC